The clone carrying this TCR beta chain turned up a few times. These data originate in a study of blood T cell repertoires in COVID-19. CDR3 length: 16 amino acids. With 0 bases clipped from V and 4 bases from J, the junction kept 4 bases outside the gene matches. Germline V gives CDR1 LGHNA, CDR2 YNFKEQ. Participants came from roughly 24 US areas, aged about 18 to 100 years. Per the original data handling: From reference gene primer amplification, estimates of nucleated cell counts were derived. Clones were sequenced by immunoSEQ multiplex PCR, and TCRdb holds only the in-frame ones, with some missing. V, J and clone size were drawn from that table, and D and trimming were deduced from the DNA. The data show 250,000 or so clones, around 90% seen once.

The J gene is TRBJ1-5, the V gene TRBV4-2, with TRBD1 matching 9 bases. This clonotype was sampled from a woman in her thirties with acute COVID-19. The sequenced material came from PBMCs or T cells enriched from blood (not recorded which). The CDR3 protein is CASSQEGGTGNQPQHF. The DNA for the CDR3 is TGTGCCAGCAGCCAAGAGGGGGGGACAGGGAATCAGCCCCAGCATTTT.